The 10 T cell receptor beta chains below come from one sample, sequenced in a study of blood T cell repertoires in COVID-19. TCRdb's table, derived via immunoSEQ multiplex PCR, lists solely in-frame clones and lacks some. This sample yields roughly 160,000 clones, of which about 85% are seen a single time; about 0.98% belongs to the top ten. Sequenced material: peripheral blood. Receptors were obtained from a man aged 18 to 30 with acute or convalescent COVID-19.

The V call is TRBV25-1, the J call TRBJ1-3, with D perhaps TRBD1 (6 bases). CDR1 is MGHDK, CDR2 SYGVNS, per germline. V was cut by 3 bases and J by 4 bases, with 13 bases left in between. The CDR3 is 15 amino acids. In DNA form, the CDR3 reads TGTGCCAGCAGTGACCCAGGGGCGCGCGGAAACACCATATATTTT. As protein: CASSDPGARGNTIYF.

The chain is built from TRBV7-2 and TRBJ1-4; TRBD1 matches at 8 bases. The germline CDR1 and CDR2 sequences are SGHTA and FQGNSA. The CDR3 spans 14 residues. The junction had 4 bases not matched to a gene; V was cut back by 2 bases and J by 8 bases. This chain's CDR3 is CASSLTGGREKLFF. The CDR3 nucleotides are TGTGCCAGCAGCTTAACAGGGGGAAGGGAAAAACTGTTTTTT.

The chain has TRBV6-5 and TRBJ2-1; 9 bases fit TRBD2. The V gene's germline CDR1 is MNHEY and CDR2 SVGAGI. This CDR3 comprises 15 residues. Trimming at V came to 2 bases and at J to 12 bases, leaving 11 bases not matched to a gene. CDR3 bases: TGTGCCAGCAGTTACGGGCTAGCGGGGCCAAAGGGGCAGTTCTTC. Its protein product is CASSYGLAGPKGQFF.

This clone occurred a few times. The chain recombines TRBV18 with TRBJ1-5, with 8 bases identical to TRBD1. Germline CDR1 and CDR2: KGHSH and LQKENI. The ends lost 6 bases at V and 3 bases at J; junction bases unmatched: 13. The CDR3 loop spans 17 amino acids. Here the CDR3 DNA reads TGTGCCAGCTCCCAGAGGACAGGGAAGAGGAACAATCAGCCCCAGCATTTT. It is translated as CASSQRTGKRNNQPQHF.

The V gene is TRBV30, the J gene TRBJ1-6, with D tentatively TRBD1 (6 bases). The CDR3 is made up of 19 amino acids. The germline CDR1 and CDR2 sequences are GTSNPN and SVGIG (reference sequence). V lost 1 base and J 0 bases, leaving 19 bases between the germline ends. CDR3 sequence reads: CAWSGGTLTGRSYNSPLHF. CDR3 DNA sequence: TGTGCCTGGAGTGGAGGGACCCTGACAGGCCGCTCCTATAATTCACCCCTCCACTTT.

V and J are TRBV4-1 and TRBJ2-1, with TRBD2 as a possible D gene (6 bases). CDR1 is MGHRA, CDR2 YSYEKL, per germline. CDR3 length: 14 amino acids. Trimming removed 1 base at V and 10 bases at J, with 14 bases between. DNA of the CDR3: TGCGCCAGCAGCCAAGGGTATGGGGCGGGGGAGCAGTTCTTC. Translated, it gives CASSQGYGAGEQFF.

This chain joins TRBV5-3 and TRBJ2-3, with TRBD1 as a possible D gene (5 bases). TRBV5-3 belongs to the ORF category, with a function that is uncertain. Trimming removed 4 bases at V and 2 bases at J, with 11 bases between. This CDR3 has 14 residues. In DNA, the CDR3 is TGTGCCAGAAGCATTGAGACAGACACAGATACGCAGTATTTT. Encoded protein: CARSIETDTDTQYF.

V is TRBV14 and J is TRBJ2-3; D remains unclear. V was cut by 6 bases and J by 11 bases, with 18 bases left in between. The CDR3 is made up of 13 amino acids. Germline V gives CDR1 SGHDN, CDR2 FVKESK. The CDR3 is CASSPPADTRQYF. The CDR3 DNA reads as TGTGCCAGCAGTCCCCCCGCCGACACCCGGCAGTATTTT.

This clone was picked up one time. The CDR3, as DNA: TGTGCCAGCAGCTTAAGGGTTCGAGACAGGGGGCTTAATGAGCAGTTCTTC. Its protein product is CASSLRVRDRGLNEQFF. V is TRBV7-3 and J is TRBJ2-1; 10 bases agree with TRBD1. Germline CDR1 and CDR2: SGHTA and FQGTGA. The CDR3 totals 17 residues. The trim removed 1 base at V and 7 bases at J, leaving 10 bases unmatched.

CDR3: CASSEGIGEQYV. In DNA form, the CDR3 reads TGTGCCAGCAGTGAAGGTATCGGCGAGCAGTACGTC. The rearrangement uses TRBV2 and TRBJ2-7; no definite D call. This CDR3 comprises 12 residues. CDR1 is SNHLY, CDR2 FYNNEI, per germline. Trimming left V 1 base short and J 6 bases short, with 7 bases between.